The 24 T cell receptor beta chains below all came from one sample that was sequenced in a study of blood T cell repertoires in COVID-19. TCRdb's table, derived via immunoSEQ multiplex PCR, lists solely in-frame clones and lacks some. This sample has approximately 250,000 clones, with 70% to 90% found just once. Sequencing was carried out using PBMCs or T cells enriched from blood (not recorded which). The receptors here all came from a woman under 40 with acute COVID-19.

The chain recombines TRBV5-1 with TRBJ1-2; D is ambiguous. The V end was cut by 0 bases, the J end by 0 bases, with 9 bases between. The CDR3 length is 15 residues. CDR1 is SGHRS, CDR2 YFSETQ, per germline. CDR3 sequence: CASSLGSTTNYGYTF. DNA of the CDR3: TGCGCCAGCAGCTTGGGATCGACAACTAACTATGGCTACACCTTC.

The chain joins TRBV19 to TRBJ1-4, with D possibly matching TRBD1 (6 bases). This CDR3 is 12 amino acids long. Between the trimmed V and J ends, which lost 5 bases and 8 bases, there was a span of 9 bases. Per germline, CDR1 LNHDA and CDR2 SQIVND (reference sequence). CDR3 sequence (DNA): TGTGCCAGTAGTCTACAGGGAGAAAAACTGTTTTTT. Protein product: CASSLQGEKLFF.

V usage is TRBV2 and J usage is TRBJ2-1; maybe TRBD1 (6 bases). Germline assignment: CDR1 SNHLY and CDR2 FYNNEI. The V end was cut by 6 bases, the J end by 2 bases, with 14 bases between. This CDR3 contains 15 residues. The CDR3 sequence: CASSPKGVPYNEQFF. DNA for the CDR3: TGTGCCAGCAGCCCTAAGGGGGTACCCTACAATGAGCAGTTCTTC.

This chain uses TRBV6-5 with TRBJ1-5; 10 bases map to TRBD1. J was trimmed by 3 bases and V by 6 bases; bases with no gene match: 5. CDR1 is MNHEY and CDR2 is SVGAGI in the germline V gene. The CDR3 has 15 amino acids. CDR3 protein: CASSLGQGNNQPQHF. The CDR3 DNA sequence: TGTGCCAGCAGCCTGGGACAGGGGAACAATCAGCCCCAGCATTTT.

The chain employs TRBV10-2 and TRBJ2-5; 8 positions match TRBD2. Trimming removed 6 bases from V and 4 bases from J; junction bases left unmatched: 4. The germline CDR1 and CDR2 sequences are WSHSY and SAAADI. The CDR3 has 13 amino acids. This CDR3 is CASRPAGVETQYF. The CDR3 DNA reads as TGCGCCAGCAGACCAGCGGGAGTAGAGACCCAGTACTTC.

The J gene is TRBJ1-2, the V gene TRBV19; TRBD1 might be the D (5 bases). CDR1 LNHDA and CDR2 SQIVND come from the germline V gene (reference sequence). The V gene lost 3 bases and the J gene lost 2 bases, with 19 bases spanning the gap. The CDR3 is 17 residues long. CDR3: CASSIDGGASINYGYTF. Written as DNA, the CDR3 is TGTGCCAGTAGTATCGATGGCGGGGCCAGTATAAACTATGGCTACACCTTC.

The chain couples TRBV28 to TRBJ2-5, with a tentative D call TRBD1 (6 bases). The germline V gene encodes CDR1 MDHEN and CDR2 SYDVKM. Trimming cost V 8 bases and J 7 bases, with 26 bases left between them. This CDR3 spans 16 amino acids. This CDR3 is CASGEFVTGGRRTQYF. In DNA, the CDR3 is TGTGCCAGCGGGGAATTTGTGACAGGTGGGCGTCGGACCCAGTACTTC. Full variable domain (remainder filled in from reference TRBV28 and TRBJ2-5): DVKVTQSSRYLVKRTGEKVFLECVQDMDHENMFWYRQDPGLGLRLIYFSYDVKMKEKGDIPEGYSVSREKKERFSLILESASTNQTSMYLCASGEFVTGGRRTQYFGPGTRLLVL.

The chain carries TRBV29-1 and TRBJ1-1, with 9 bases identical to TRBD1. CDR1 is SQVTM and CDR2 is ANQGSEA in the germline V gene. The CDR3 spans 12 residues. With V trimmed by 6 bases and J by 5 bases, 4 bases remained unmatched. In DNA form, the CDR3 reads TGCAGCGTCAACAGGGGGCAGACTGAAGCTTTCTTT. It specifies CSVNRGQTEAFF.

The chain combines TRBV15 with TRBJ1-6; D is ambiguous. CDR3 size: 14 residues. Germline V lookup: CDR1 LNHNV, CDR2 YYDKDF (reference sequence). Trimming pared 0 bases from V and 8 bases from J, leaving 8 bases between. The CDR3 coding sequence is TGTGCCACCAGCAGAGACAGCGGGGATTCACCCCTCCACTTT. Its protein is CATSRDSGDSPLHF.

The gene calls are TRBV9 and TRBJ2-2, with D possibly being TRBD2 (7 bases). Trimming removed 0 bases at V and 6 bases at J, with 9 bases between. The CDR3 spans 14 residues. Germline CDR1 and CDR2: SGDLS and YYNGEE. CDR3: CASSVVGGAGELFF. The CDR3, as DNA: TGTGCCAGCAGCGTAGTAGGGGGGGCCGGGGAGCTGTTTTTT.

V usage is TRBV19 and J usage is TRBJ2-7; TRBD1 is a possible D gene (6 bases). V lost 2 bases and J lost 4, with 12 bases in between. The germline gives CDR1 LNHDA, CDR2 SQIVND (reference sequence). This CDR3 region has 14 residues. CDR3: CASSIQGQFYEQYF. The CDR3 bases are TGTGCCAGTAGTATACAGGGGCAATTTTACGAGCAGTACTTC.

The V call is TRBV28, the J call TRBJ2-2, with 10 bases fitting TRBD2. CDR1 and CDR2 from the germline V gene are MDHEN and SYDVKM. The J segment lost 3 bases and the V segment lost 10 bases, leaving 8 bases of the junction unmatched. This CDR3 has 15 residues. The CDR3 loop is CATKGGTSDTGELFF. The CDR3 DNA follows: TGTGCCACCAAGGGGGGGACTAGCGACACCGGGGAGCTGTTTTTT.

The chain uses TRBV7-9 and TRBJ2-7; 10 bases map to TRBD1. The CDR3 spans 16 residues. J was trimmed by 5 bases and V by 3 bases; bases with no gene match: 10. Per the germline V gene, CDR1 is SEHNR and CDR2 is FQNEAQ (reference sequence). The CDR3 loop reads CASSLSVWDRGDEQYF. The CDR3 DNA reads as TGTGCCAGCAGCTTGAGTGTTTGGGACAGGGGAGACGAGCAGTACTTC.

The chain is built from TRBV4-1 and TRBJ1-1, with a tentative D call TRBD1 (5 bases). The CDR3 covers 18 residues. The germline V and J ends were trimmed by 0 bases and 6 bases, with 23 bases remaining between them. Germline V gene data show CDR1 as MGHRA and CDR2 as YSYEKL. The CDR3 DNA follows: TGCGCCAGCAGCCAAGACGGCGGAGGGGCGAGGTGGTCGGCTGAAGCTTTCTTT. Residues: CASSQDGGGARWSAEAFF.

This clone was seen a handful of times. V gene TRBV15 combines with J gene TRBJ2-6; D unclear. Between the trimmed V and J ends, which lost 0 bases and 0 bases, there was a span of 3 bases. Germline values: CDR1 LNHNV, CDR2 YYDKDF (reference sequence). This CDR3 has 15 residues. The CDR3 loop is CATSRDISGANVLTF. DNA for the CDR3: TGTGCCACCAGCAGAGATATCTCTGGGGCCAACGTCCTGACTTTC.

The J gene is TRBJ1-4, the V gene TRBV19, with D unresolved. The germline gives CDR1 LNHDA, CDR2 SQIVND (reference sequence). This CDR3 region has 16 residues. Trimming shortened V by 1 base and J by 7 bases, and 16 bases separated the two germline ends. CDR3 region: CASSIAHLTKLEKLFF. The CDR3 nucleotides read TGTGCCAGTAGTATAGCCCACTTGACAAAGCTTGAAAAACTGTTTTTT.

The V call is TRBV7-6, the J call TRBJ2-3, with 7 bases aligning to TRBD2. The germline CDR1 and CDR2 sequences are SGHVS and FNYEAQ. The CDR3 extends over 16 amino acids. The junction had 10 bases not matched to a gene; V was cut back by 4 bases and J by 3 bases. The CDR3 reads CASSSFGGGRTDTQYF. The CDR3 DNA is TGTGCCAGCAGCTCCTTTGGGGGAGGGCGGACAGATACGCAGTATTTT.

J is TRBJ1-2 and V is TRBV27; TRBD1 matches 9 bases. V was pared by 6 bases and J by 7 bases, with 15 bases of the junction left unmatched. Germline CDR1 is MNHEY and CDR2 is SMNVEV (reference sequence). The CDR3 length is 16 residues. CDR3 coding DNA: TGTGCCAGCAGGAGCGGCGGGACAGGGTCTTTTTCTGGCTACACCTTC. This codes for CASRSGGTGSFSGYTF.

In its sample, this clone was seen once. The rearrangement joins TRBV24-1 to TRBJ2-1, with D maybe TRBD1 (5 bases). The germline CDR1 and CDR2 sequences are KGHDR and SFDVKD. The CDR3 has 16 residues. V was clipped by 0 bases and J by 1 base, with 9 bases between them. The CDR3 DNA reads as TGTGCCACCAGTGATTTGCGGTCAGGGTCCTACAATGAGCAGTTCTTC. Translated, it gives CATSDLRSGSYNEQFF.

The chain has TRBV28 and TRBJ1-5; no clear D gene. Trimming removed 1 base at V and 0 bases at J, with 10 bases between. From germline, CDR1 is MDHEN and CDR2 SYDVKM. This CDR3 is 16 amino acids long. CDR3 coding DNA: TGTGCCAGCAGTTTATTTCCCCAGTTTAGCAATCAGCCCCAGCATTTT. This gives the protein CASSLFPQFSNQPQHF.

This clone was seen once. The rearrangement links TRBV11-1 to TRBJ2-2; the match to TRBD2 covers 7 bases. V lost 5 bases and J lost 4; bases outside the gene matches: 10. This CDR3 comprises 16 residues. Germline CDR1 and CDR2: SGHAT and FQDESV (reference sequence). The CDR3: CASSGTAGEFTGELFF. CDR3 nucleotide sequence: TGTGCCAGCAGCGGTACGGCGGGAGAGTTCACCGGGGAGCTGTTTTTT.

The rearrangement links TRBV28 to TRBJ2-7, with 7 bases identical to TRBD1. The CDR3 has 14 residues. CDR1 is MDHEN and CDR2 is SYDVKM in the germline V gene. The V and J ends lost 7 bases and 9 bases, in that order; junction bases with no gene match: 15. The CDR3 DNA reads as TGTGCCAGCATCCCCATCGGCAGGGGGTCAGGGCAGTACTTC. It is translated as CASIPIGRGSGQYF. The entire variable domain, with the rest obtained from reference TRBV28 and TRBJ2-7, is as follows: DVKVTQSSRYLVKRTGEKVFLECVQDMDHENMFWYRQDPGLGLRLIYFSYDVKMKEKGDIPEGYSVSREKKERFSLILESASTNQTSMYLCASIPIGRGSGQYFGPGTRLTVT.

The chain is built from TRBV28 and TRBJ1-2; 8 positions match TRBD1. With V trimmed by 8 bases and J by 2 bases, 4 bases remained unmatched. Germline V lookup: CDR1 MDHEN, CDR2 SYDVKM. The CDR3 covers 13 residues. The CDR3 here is CASHGQGNYGYTF. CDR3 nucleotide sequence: TGTGCCAGCCACGGACAGGGAAACTATGGCTACACCTTC.

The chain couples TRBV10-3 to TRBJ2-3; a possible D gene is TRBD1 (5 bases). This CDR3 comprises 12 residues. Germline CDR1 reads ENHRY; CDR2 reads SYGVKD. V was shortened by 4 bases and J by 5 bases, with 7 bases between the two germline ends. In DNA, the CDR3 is TGTGCCATCAGTGCCAGGGTAGATACGCAGTATTTT. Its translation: CAISARVDTQYF.